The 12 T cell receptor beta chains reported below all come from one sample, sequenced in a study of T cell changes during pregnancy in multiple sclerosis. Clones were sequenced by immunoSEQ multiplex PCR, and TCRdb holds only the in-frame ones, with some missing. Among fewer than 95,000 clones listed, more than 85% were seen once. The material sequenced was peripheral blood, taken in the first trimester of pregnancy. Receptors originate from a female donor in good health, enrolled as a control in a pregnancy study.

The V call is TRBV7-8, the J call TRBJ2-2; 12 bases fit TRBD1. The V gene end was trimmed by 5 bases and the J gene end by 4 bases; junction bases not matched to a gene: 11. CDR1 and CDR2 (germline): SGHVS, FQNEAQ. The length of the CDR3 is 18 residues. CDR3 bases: TGTGCCAGCAGCCCGAGAAAGGGGACAGGGGGCAGCACCGGGGAGCTGTTTTTT. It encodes CASSPRKGTGGSTGELFF.

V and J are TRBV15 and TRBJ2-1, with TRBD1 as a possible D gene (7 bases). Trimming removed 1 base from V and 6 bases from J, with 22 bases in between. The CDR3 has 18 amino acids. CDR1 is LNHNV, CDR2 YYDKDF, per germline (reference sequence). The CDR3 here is CATSRAPLVAEGANEQFF. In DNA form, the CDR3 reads TGTGCCACCAGCAGAGCCCCCTTGGTAGCGGAGGGGGCCAATGAGCAGTTCTTC.

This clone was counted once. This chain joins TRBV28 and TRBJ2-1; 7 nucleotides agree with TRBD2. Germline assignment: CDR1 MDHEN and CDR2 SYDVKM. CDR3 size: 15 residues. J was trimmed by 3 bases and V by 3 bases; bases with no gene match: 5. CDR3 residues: CASSFPGGLYNEQFF. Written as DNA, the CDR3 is TGTGCCAGCAGTTTTCCGGGAGGTCTCTACAATGAGCAGTTCTTC.

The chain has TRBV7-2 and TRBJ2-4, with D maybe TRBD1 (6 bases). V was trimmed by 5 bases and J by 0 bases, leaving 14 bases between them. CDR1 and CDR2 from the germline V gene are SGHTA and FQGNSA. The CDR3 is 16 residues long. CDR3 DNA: TGTGCCAGCAGCCAGGACAGACTTCTAGCCAAAAACATTCAGTACTTC. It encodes CASSQDRLLAKNIQYF. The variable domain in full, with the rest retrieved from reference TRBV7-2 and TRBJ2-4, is GAGVSQSPSNKVTEKGKDVELRCDPISGHTALYWYRQSLGQGLEFLIYFQGNSAPDKSGLPSDRFSAERTGGSVSTLTIQRTQQEDSAVYLCASSQDRLLAKNIQYFGAGTRLSVL.

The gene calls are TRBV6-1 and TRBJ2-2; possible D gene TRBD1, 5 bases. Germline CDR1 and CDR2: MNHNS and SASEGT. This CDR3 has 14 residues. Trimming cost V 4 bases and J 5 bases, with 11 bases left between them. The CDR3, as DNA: TGTGCCAGCAGTGTTGGATGGACAACCGGGGAGCTGTTTTTT. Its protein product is CASSVGWTTGELFF.

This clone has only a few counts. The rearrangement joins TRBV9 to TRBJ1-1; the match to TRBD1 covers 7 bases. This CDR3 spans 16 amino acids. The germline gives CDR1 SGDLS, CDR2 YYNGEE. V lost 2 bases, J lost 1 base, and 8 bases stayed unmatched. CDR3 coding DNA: TGTGCCAGCAGCGTCTTTGAAGGGACAGCGAACACTGAAGCTTTCTTT. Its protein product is CASSVFEGTANTEAFF. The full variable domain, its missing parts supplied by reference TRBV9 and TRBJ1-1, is DSGVTQTPKHLITATGQRVTLRCSPRSGDLSVYWYQQSLDQGLQFLIQYYNGEERAKGNILERFSAQQFPDLHSELNLSSLELGDSALYFCASSVFEGTANTEAFFGQGTRLTVV.

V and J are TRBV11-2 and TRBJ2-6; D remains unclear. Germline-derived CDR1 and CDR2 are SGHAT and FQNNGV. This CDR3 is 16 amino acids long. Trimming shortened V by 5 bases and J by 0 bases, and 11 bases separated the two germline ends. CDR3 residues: CASSPGIGSGANVLTF. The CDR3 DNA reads TGTGCCAGCAGCCCCGGTATTGGCTCTGGGGCCAACGTCCTGACTTTC.

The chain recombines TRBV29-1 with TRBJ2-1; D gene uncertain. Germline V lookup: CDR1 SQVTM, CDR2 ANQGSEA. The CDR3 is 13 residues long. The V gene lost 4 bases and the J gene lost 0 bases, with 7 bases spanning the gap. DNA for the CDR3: TGCAGCGTTGTAGCCTTCTCCTACAATGAGCAGTTCTTC. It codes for CSVVAFSYNEQFF.

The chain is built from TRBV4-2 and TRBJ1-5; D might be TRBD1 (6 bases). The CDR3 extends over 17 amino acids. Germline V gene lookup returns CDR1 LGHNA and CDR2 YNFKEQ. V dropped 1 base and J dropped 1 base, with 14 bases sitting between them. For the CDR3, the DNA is TGTGCCAGCAGCCAAGGCGGGGGGCCGGGAAGCAATCAGCCCCAGCATTTT. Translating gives CASSQGGGPGSNQPQHF.

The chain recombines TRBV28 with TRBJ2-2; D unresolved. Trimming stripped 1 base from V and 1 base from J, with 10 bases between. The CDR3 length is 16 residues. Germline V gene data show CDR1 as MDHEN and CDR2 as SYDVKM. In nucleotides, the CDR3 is TGTGCCAGCAGTTTATACGAGGTTCTGAACACCGGGGAGCTGTTTTTT. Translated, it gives CASSLYEVLNTGELFF. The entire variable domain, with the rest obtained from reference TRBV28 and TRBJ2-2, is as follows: DVKVTQSSRYLVKRTGEKVFLECVQDMDHENMFWYRQDPGLGLRLIYFSYDVKMKEKGDIPEGYSVSREKKERFSLILESASTNQTSMYLCASSLYEVLNTGELFFGEGSRLTVL.

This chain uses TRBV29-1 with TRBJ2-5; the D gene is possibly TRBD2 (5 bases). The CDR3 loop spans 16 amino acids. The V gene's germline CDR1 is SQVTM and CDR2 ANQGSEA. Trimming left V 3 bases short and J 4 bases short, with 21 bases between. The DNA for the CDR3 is TGCAGCGTTGAGAAAGACCCCTGGGCTGGAGGAGAGACCCAGTACTTC. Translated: CSVEKDPWAGGETQYF.

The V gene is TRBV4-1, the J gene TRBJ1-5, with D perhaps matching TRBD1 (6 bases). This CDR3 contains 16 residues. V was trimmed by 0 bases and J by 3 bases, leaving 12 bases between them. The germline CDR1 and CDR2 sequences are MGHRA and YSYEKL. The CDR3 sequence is CASSQDGRTVNQPQHF. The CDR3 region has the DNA TGCGCCAGCAGCCAAGATGGGCGGACAGTCAATCAGCCCCAGCATTTT.